This T cell receptor (beta chain) originates from a study of blood T cell repertoires in COVID-19. Germline values: CDR1 SEHNR, CDR2 FQNEAQ (reference sequence). The CDR3 is 15 amino acids. V shed 2 bases, J shed 3 bases, and the junction held 4 bases outside the gene matches. TCRdb keeps only in-frame clones here, not all; method: immunoSEQ multiplex PCR. The data show approximately 60,000 clones, about 83% seen once. Material: peripheral blood. The source is a human donor in a cohort sampled during active COVID-19. V and J are TRBV7-9 and TRBJ2-1; 7 nucleotides align to TRBD2. Here the CDR3 reads CASSLMASGYNEQFF. In DNA form, the CDR3 reads TGTGCCAGCAGCTTAATGGCTAGCGGCTACAATGAGCAGTTCTTC.